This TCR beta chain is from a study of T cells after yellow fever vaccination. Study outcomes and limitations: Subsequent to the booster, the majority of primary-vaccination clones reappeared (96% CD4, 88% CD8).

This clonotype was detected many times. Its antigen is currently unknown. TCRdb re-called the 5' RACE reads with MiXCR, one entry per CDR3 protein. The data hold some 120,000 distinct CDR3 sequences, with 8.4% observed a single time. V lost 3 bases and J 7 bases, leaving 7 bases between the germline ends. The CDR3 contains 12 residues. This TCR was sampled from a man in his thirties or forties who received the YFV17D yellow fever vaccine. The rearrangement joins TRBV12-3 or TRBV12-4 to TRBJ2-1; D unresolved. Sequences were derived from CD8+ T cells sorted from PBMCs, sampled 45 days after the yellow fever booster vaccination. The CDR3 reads CASSFSRNEQFF. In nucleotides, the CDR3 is TGTGCCAGCAGTTTTTCCCGGAATGAGCAGTTCTTC.